This T cell receptor beta chain originates from a study of blood T cell repertoires in COVID-19. Whole-study context: Italy, Spain and the United States were the sources of the convalescent and acute COVID-19 samples. Sample material is recorded as cDNA or gDNA derived from T cells, B-cell-depleted T cells, or PBMCs.

The authors' processing: Estimation of nucleated cell counts relied on the amplification of reference gene primers. Generated by immunoSEQ multiplex PCR, the TCRdb table keeps only in-frame clones and is missing some. Clone size and the V and J calls come from that table; the DNA yielded D and trimming. The sample has about 64,000 clones, approximately 86% seen once; the top ten hold roughly 1.2%. Germline CDR1 KGHSH, CDR2 LQKENI. This CDR3 is 16 amino acids long. V was pared by 3 bases and J by 6 bases, with 10 bases of the junction left unmatched. The J gene is TRBJ2-1, the V gene TRBV18; 8 bases match TRBD2. This clonotype originated in a man aged 35 to 55 with acute or convalescent COVID-19. Sample: peripheral blood. The CDR3 DNA follows: TGTGCCAGCTCACCGGTGGCGGGGGGCCATATCAATGAGCAGTTCTTC. Translated: CASSPVAGGHINEQFF.